The sequence of this TCR beta chain was determined in a study of T-cell memory formation after mild COVID-19 (dated by TCRdb to about 2021). Broadly, across the study: TCR sequence clusters from the two donors were largely donor specific. T-cell clones expanding and contracting after mild COVID-19 in a couple of donors were tracked by longitudinal TCRalpha and TCRbeta repertoire sequencing. Two young, previously healthy adult volunteers, one female and one male, were included in the cohort.

The investigation overall reported the following: SARS-CoV-2 specificity of the second-wave clones peaking on day 37 was not confirmed. Only a couple of mild cases were covered by the study, and larger cohorts that include severe cases with pre-infection samples were considered necessary. Some responding clones were found in pre-infection memory, which suggests that pre-existing cross-reactive memory T cells took part in the SARS-CoV-2 response. Contracting CD4+ clones appeared mostly in the CM and EM memory subsets, whereas CD8+ clones were enriched in EMRA. Clones contracting from day 15 to 85 had balanced CD4/CD8 phenotypes, while a second wave expanding from day 15 to 37 was biased towards CD4+.

This clonotype showed up just a few times. There is no known antigen for this receptor. No much larger clonotype is one base removed from it; base qualities were not supplied. The sample was run on an Illumina NovaSeq 6000. cDNA libraries for TCRalpha and TCRbeta were prepared by 5'RACE using constant-segment primers, with sample barcodes and unique molecular identifiers added. Trizol reagent was used to extract RNA from every sample. Library amplification was performed in two PCR steps, and a second sample barcode and Illumina TruSeq adapters were introduced in the second step. The libraries were sequenced on an Illumina NovaSeq using 2 x 150 bp paired-end reads. The authors' pipeline ran thus. Reads were demultiplexed and collapsed into UMI-guided consensus sequences with migec v1.2.7. Using mixcr v2.1.11, the UMI consensuses were aligned to TRA and TRB V and J templates and assembled into clonotypes. Clonotypes were classified as expanded or contracted when called significant by both edgeR and NoisET, with noise models trained on biological replicates. For edgeR calls, a false discovery rate-adjusted p below 0.01 and a log2 fold-change threshold of 1 were applied. PCA with hierarchical clustering of max-normalized trajectories of the 1000 most abundant clonotypes was used as exploratory dynamics analysis. Separately sequenced CD4+ and CD8+ repertoires were used to assign the CD4 or CD8 phenotype of responding clones. The raw public data were reprocessed by TCRdb itself: fastp quality trimming at Q25, MiXCR clonotype calling, in-frame beta chains only. Rows matching on CDR3 protein sequence are summarized as one entry with the most common DNA and genes. The V and J calls come from TCRdb's annotation, not from the publication. Recorded for this sample are 200,000 or so distinct CDR3 sequences; around 17% of them occurred a single time. Jointly, the top ten make up around 2.4% of the sample.

Ficoll-Paque density gradient centrifugation was used to isolate PBMCs. The sample taken for sequencing was PBMCs or a T cell subset sorted from them (not recorded which). The sequence was collected from an adult woman who had mild COVID-19 (a few samples of this study predate the infection). The sample titles of this study are shuffled in the database, so cell type and time point are left out; the donor was told from shared clones.

The nucleotide sequence reads TGTGCCAGCAGCCTTAGCGGGAGGGCCAACGAGCAGTACTTC. Its translation reads: CASSLSGRANEQYF. The rearrangement joined TRBV9 to TRBJ2-7; 11 nucleotides in the junction match TRBD2. Trimmed from V: 4 bases; trimmed from J: 5 bases; junction bases lacking a gene match: 5. Reading the germline V gene gives CDR1 SGDLS and CDR2 YYNGEE. The CDR3 sequence holds 14 residues, the cysteine and phenylalanine included. The read is trimmed to its CDR3 DNA, 42 bases read in frame from base 1.